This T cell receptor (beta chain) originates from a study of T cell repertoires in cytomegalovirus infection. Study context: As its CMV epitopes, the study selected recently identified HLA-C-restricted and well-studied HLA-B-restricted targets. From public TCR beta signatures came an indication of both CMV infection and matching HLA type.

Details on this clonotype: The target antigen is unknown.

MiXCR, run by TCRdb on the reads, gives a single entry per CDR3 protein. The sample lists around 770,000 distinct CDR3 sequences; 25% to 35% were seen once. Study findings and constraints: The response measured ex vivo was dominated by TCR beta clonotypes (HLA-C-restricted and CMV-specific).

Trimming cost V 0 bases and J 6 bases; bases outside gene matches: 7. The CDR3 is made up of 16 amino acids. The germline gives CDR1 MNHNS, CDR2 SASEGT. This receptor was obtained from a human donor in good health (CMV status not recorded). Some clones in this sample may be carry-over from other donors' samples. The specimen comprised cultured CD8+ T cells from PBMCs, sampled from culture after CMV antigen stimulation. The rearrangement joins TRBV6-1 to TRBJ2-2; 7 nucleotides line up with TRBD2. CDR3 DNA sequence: TGTGCCAGCAGTGAAGCCGAATATAGCGGGCCCGGGGAGCTGTTTTTT. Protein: CASSEAEYSGPGELFF.